The sequence of this T cell receptor (beta chain) was determined in a study of blood T cell repertoires in COVID-19. This CDR3 contains 17 residues. Germline loops: CDR1 MGHRA, CDR2 YSYEKL. V dropped 6 bases and J dropped 4; count of bases not matched to a gene: 15. Per the original data handling: Researchers report that nucleated cell counts were estimated from reference gene primer amplification. TCRdb's table, derived via immunoSEQ multiplex PCR, lists solely in-frame clones and lacks some. For V, J and clone size, that table is used; D and trimming come from the DNA. The data contain 400,000 to 500,000 clones, 70% to 90% of them singletons. Participant ages covered about 18 to 89 years across around 22 US areas.

The source is a woman aged 18-29 years who had been exposed to COVID-19. The chain links TRBV4-1 to TRBJ2-1; 7 bases fit TRBD2. Sequencing input: PBMCs or T cells enriched from blood (not recorded which). CDR3 bases: TGCGCCAGCAGTCCAAGAGGTTCTAGCGGAAATTACAATGAGCAGTTCTTC. Protein: CASSPRGSSGNYNEQFF.